Below, 4 T cell receptor beta chains from the same sample are listed, as sequenced in a study of T cell responses to AZD1222 COVID-19 vaccine. Profiled with immunoSEQ multiplex PCR; TCRdb holds only in-frame clones, not every one. The data show 150,000 or so clones, approximately 90% seen once. The input for sequencing was peripheral blood, taken 28 days after the second dose of the MenACWY control vaccine. These receptors were obtained from an adult who received the MenACWY meningococcal vaccine as a control.

The chain recombines TRBV19 with TRBJ1-4; no clear D gene. The CDR3 has 14 amino acids. Germline CDR1 and CDR2: LNHDA and SQIVND (reference sequence). V lost 3 bases and J 3 bases, leaving 8 bases between the germline ends. CDR3 sequence: CASSMGKSNEKLFF. CDR3 DNA: TGTGCCAGTAGTATGGGGAAATCTAATGAAAAACTGTTTTTT.

The CDR3 coding sequence is TGTGCCAGCAGCTTTCGGACAGGGTTGGACACTGAAGCTTTCTTT. Its translation is CASSFRTGLDTEAFF. This chain joins TRBV7-8 and TRBJ1-1, with 8 bases matching TRBD1. The CDR3 sequence is 15 residues long. V trimming: 3 bases; J trimming: 3 bases; junction bases outside the gene matches: 6. The germline CDR1 and CDR2 sequences are SGHVS and FQNEAQ.

The rearrangement joins TRBV18 to TRBJ2-5, with D maybe TRBD2 (6 bases). This CDR3 is 12 amino acids long. Germline V gene sequence: CDR1 KGHSH, CDR2 LQKENI. V shed 3 bases and J shed 5 bases, with 7 bases lying between them. The CDR3 loop is CASSPGGETQYF. The CDR3 coding sequence is TGTGCCAGCTCACCCGGAGGGGAGACCCAGTACTTC.

The count of this clone is one. A junction boundary mismatches the germline segment, possibly from a read error. The CDR3 sequence is CASSYLGQGQSKHF. The CDR3 nucleotides are TGTGCCAGCAGCTATCTAGGCCAGGGACAGTCGAAGCACTTC. The chain has TRBV27 and TRBJ2-7, with TRBD1 identical over 7 bases. This CDR3 is 14 amino acids long. Germline values: CDR1 MNHEY, CDR2 SMNVEV (reference sequence).